The entry that follows covers one T cell receptor beta chain sequence. Its antigen is not yet known. Base qualities are missing; no much larger clone stands one base away. CDR1 and CDR2, looked up from the germline V gene (reference sequence), are WNHNN and SYGVQD. From the cysteine up to the phenylalanine, the CDR3 has a length of 15 residues. Only the CDR3 DNA stays, 45 bases, in frame from base 1. Here V drops 5 bases and J drops 10 bases, and the junction holds 9 bases not matched to any gene. This record belongs to a study of cytotoxic CD8 clonotypes in ibrutinib-treated CLL (dated by TCRdb to the early 2020s). Context from the whole study: The cohort included about 15 treatment-naive and 11 relapsed/refractory patients; 17 to 18 were IGHV unmutated. Partial responses were observed in around 25 patients and complete responses in 2; after a median follow-up of about 69 months, remission was maintained in approximately 14 patients and progression was observed in some 12. The response samples were drawn at a median of roughly eleven months into treatment, with a range of about 6 to 40 months. An average of about 250,000 productive templates and roughly 94,000 productive rearrangements was obtained per sample. Longitudinal samples were available for about 30% of the 86 trial participants. Cryopreserved peripheral blood mononuclear cells were collected before treatment, at response, and at either disease progression or sustained remission. Every remission and progressive disease sample was obtained while ibrutinib was still being received by the patients. The study at large found these results: At ibrutinib response clonality went up, during sustained remission it held steady, and at progression it dropped back toward baseline. Sustained-remission and progressing patients did not have matched sampling times, and lymph node repertoires were not examined. Public clonotypes were found to be uncommon and were observed to contract or remain stable during treatment; the increase in clonality was shown to reflect expansion of private clonotypes at ibrutinib response. At baseline, clonality was higher than in age-matched healthy donors and showed a strong correlation with circulating CD8+ T-cell counts.

Each clonotype received, on average, 10x coverage in deep resolution sequencing performed on a MiSeq, where the target depth lay between 1 in 1 million and 1 in 200,000 T cells. The immunoSEQ hsTCRB Kit was used to generate TCR beta libraries. Per the original workflow: ImmunoSEQ Data Assistant and ImmunoSEQ Analyzer were used for data analysis, and V, D and J genes were assigned according to IMGT definitions. Clonality was computed as one minus normalized Shannon entropy of productive rearrangement frequencies, ranging from 0 to 1. Public clonotype analysis was restricted to overrepresented clonotypes comprising at least 0.05% of each patient's repertoire. About twelve repertoires from age-matched healthy donors, obtained from immuneACCESS, served as clonality controls. TCRdb retrieved this table from immuneACCESS and kept in-frame rearrangements only. Not all clones are present; in checked studies, unresolved V genes account for under half, and no reason is known for the remainder. V, J and clone size are those of that table, while D and trimming were read from the DNA. The sample table contains about 300,000 clones; only one count was recorded for 60% to 80% of them. 5.6% of the sample rests with the top ten.

This specimen's time point label, interpreted: progressive disease on ibrutinib. For TCR beta library preparation, 1.5 to 2 micrograms of genomic DNA was extracted from cryopreserved PBMCs. Longitudinal blood samples from CLL patients on ibrutinib monotherapy were analyzed using high-throughput TCR beta sequencing. The patients took part in an open-label, single-center phase 2 trial of ibrutinib monotherapy. This specimen was PBMCs, taken at disease progression, from a patient treated with ibrutinib. Rearrangement joined TRBV10-1 to TRBJ2-1; 12 junctional bases match TRBD1. The TCR originated in a human donor with chronic lymphocytic leukemia. The bases are TGCGCCAGCAGTATGGGGGGGACAGGGGGCAGGGAGCAGTTCTTC. Its protein reads: CASSMGGTGGREQFF.